One and the same sample provided the 8 T cell receptor beta chains below, sequenced in a study of shared clonotypes between healthy human individuals. Using immunoSEQ multiplex PCR, the repertoire was profiled, and TCRdb retains in-frame clones only, with some absent. The sample lists about 2.2 million clones; about 93% were seen once. Naive CD8 cells, CD45RO-negative and positively selected for CCR7, excluded terminally differentiated effector memory CD45RA+ cells. Source material: naive CD8+ T cells from PBMCs. The receptor source for this set is a man younger than 35 in good health. Some clones in this sample may be carry-over from other donors' samples.

The chain carries TRBV29-1 and TRBJ2-7, with 7 positions matching TRBD1. CDR3 size: 14 residues. V dropped 4 bases and J dropped 2; count of bases not matched to a gene: 8. The germline CDR1 and CDR2 sequences are SQVTM and ANQGSEA. CDR3 region: CSVAGRDSTYEQYF. The DNA of the CDR3 is TGCAGCGTTGCGGGCCGGGACAGTACCTACGAGCAGTACTTC.

The chain recombines TRBV2 with TRBJ1-2; D is perhaps TRBD1 (6 bases). Germline V gene sequence: CDR1 SNHLY, CDR2 FYNNEI. Trimming left V 7 bases short and J 4 bases short, with 22 bases between. This CDR3 is built from 16 residues. CDR3: CASTPSGWGASYGYTF. The CDR3 DNA follows: TGTGCCAGCACCCCATCCGGGTGGGGGGCCTCCTATGGCTACACCTTC.

The V and J genes are TRBV19 and TRBJ2-3; D is unclear. Germline CDR1 reads LNHDA; CDR2 reads SQIVND (reference sequence). The CDR3 sequence is 12 residues long. Trimming removed 7 bases from V and 4 bases from J, with 9 bases in between. CDR3 protein: CASTDNADTQYF. The CDR3 DNA is TGTGCCAGTACCGATAATGCAGATACGCAGTATTTT.

J is TRBJ1-3 and V is TRBV6-6; D gene ambiguous. CDR1 MNHNY and CDR2 SVGAGI come from the germline V gene (reference sequence). V gave up 3 bases and J gave up 1 base, with 7 bases separating them. The CDR3 is made up of 14 amino acids. The CDR3 here is CASSYSLSGNTIYF. CDR3 DNA: TGTGCCAGCAGTTATTCGCTTTCTGGAAACACCATATATTTT.

This clone occurred a few times. The chain combines TRBV27 with TRBJ1-1, with TRBD1 identical over 12 bases. This CDR3 spans 13 amino acids. Per the germline V gene, CDR1 is MNHEY and CDR2 is SMNVEV (reference sequence). The trim removed 2 bases at V and 8 bases at J, leaving 0 bases unmatched. The CDR3 region is CASSLGTGGEAFF. DNA of the CDR3: TGTGCCAGCAGTTTAGGGACAGGGGGCGAAGCTTTCTTT.

V usage is TRBV6-5 and J usage is TRBJ2-1; D perhaps matches TRBD2 (6 bases). CDR1 and CDR2 from the germline V gene are MNHEY and SVGAGI. V dropped 2 bases and J dropped 7 bases, with 12 bases sitting between them. This CDR3 region has 14 residues. The CDR3 loop is CASSYLRAGNEQFF. CDR3 coding DNA: TGTGCCAGCAGTTACCTGAGGGCGGGGAATGAGCAGTTCTTC.

This rearrangement joins TRBV30 to TRBJ2-1, with D tentatively TRBD2 (6 bases). The germline V gene encodes CDR1 GTSNPN and CDR2 SVGIG (reference sequence). This CDR3 comprises 21 residues. Trimming stripped 0 bases from V and 8 bases from J, with 35 bases between. CDR3 amino acids: CAWSVRLGRTHRAGDRDEQFF. The DNA of the CDR3 is TGTGCCTGGAGTGTAAGGTTAGGGAGGACCCACCGAGCGGGCGATCGGGATGAGCAGTTCTTC.

This chain connects TRBV28 to TRBJ1-3; D is undetermined. This CDR3 comprises 14 residues. CDR1 MDHEN and CDR2 SYDVKM come from the germline V gene. Trimming stripped 6 bases from V and 0 bases from J, with 9 bases between. CDR3 bases: TGTGCCAGCAGGCCTACCTTCTCTGGAAACACCATATATTTT. Translated, it gives CASRPTFSGNTIYF.